These 11 T cell receptor beta chains were all obtained from the same sample, sequenced in a study of PD-1 blockade in classical Hodgkin lymphoma. Method: immunoSEQ multiplex PCR; TCRdb's copy keeps in-frame clones and lacks some. This sample carries 64,000 or so clones, just over 90% of them seen once, and the ten largest clones take about 8%. Time point indicated: cycle 4 day 1 (C4D1), after 5 to 7 weeks of nivolumab. Brentuximab vedotin exposure varied among the patients, all of whom had relapsed after autologous stem cell transplantation. Specimen: peripheral blood mononuclear cells (PBMCs), collected before the fourth cycle of nivolumab. These receptors all come from a human donor with classical Hodgkin lymphoma.

The chain is built from TRBV4-2 and TRBJ2-4; D might be TRBD1 (7 bases). CDR1 LGHNA and CDR2 YNFKEQ come from the germline V gene. V lost 3 bases and J 3 bases, leaving 18 bases between the germline ends. The CDR3 has 17 residues. CDR3 loop: CASSQGLTGEVKNIQYF. In DNA, the CDR3 is TGTGCCAGCAGCCAGGGACTTACAGGGGAGGTCAAAAACATTCAGTACTTC.

This chain uses TRBV7-9 with TRBJ2-7, with 9 bases that match TRBD2. The V gene's germline CDR1 is SEHNR and CDR2 FQNEAQ (reference sequence). With 5 bases clipped from V and 0 bases from J, the junction kept 17 bases outside the gene matches. The CDR3 extends over 19 amino acids. CDR3 sequence: CASSPPGGLAGSTSYEQYF. For the CDR3, the DNA is TGTGCCAGCAGCCCCCCGGGTGGGCTAGCGGGATCCACCTCCTACGAGCAGTACTTC. The complete variable domain, with remaining parts taken from reference TRBV7-9 and TRBJ2-7, reads DTGVSQNPRHKITKRGQNVTFRCDPISEHNRLYWYRQTLGQGPEFLTYFQNEAQLEKSRLLSDRFSAERPKGSFSTLEIQRTEQGDSAMYLCASSPPGGLAGSTSYEQYFGPGTRLTVT.

The genes are TRBV20-1 and TRBJ2-7; no clear D gene. Germline V gene lookup returns CDR1 DFQATT and CDR2 SNEGSKA (reference sequence). Trimming took 5 bases from V and 4 from J, leaving 9 bases between them. The CDR3 has 11 residues. CDR3 region: CSAEPVYEQYF. CDR3 in DNA: TGCAGTGCTGAACCCGTTTACGAGCAGTACTTC.

The chain joins TRBV19 to TRBJ2-7; 13 bases are a match to TRBD2. Trimming cost V 5 bases and J 5 bases; bases outside gene matches: 3. From germline, CDR1 is LNHDA and CDR2 SQIVND (reference sequence). The CDR3 length is 14 residues. CDR3 amino acids: CASSLGLAGDEQYF. The CDR3 coding sequence is TGTGCCAGTAGTCTCGGACTAGCGGGGGACGAGCAGTACTTC.

This clone was picked up one time. The V gene is TRBV28, the J gene TRBJ2-2; a weak D match, TRBD1 (5 bases). The length of the CDR3 is 12 residues. Trimming pared 2 bases from V and 9 bases from J, leaving 7 bases between. Germline CDR1 reads MDHEN; CDR2 reads SYDVKM. The CDR3 loop is CASSLKGWELFF. The CDR3 DNA reads as TGTGCCAGCAGTTTAAAGGGGTGGGAGCTGTTTTTT.

This clone came up a few times. The chain links TRBV4-1 to TRBJ1-4, with a possible D match to TRBD1 (5 bases). Looked up from germline, CDR1 is MGHRA and CDR2 is YSYEKL. V was clipped by 2 bases and J by 7 bases, with 14 bases between them. The CDR3 totals 15 residues. The CDR3 region has the DNA TGCGCCAGCAGCCAAACACAGGCGCCGGGTGAAAAACTGTTTTTT. As protein: CASSQTQAPGEKLFF.

This clone occurred once. This sequence joins TRBV5-6 and TRBJ1-2, with TRBD1 as a possible D gene (5 bases). V gave up 4 bases and J gave up 4 bases, with 14 bases separating them. CDR3 length equals 14 residues. Per germline, CDR1 SGHDT and CDR2 YYEEEE. DNA of the CDR3: TGTGCCAGCAGCCTGGGGCCGGAAACCTATGGCTACACCTTC. Residues: CASSLGPETYGYTF.

This chain uses TRBV4-1 with TRBJ2-7; D is unresolved. The CDR3 runs to 17 residues. Trimming removed 0 bases at V and 2 bases at J, with 17 bases between. Germline V gene lookup returns CDR1 MGHRA and CDR2 YSYEKL. The CDR3: CASSQEGYSLAPYEQYF. The CDR3 nucleotides are TGCGCCAGCAGCCAAGAGGGTTACAGCTTAGCCCCCTACGAGCAGTACTTC.

This clone was counted only a few times. The V and J genes are TRBV4-1 and TRBJ1-5; D is possibly TRBD1 (5 bases). CDR3 length equals 14 residues. The V gene lost 2 bases and the J gene lost 4 bases, with 9 bases spanning the gap. The germline V gene has CDR1 MGHRA and CDR2 YSYEKL. CDR3 coding DNA: TGCGCCAGCAGCCAATTGGGGGGTAATCAGCCCCAGCATTTT. It encodes CASSQLGGNQPQHF.

The V and J genes are TRBV29-1 and TRBJ2-1; D is possibly TRBD1 (6 bases). V lost 5 bases and J lost 14, with 16 bases in between. From germline, CDR1 is SQVTM and CDR2 ANQGSEA. The CDR3 contains 11 residues. The CDR3 region has the DNA TGCAGCGTTAGTTCCGGGACACGGGAGTTCTTC. This gives the protein CSVSSGTREFF.

The chain employs TRBV6-6 and TRBJ1-1; 7 nucleotides line up with TRBD1. The V gene end was trimmed by 5 bases and the J gene end by 4 bases; junction bases not matched to a gene: 7. CDR1 is MNHNY and CDR2 is SVGAGI in the germline V gene (reference sequence). CDR3 length: 14 residues. The CDR3 sequence: CASSHTGVGTEAFF. The DNA of the CDR3 is TGTGCCAGCAGTCATACAGGGGTGGGCACTGAAGCTTTCTTT.